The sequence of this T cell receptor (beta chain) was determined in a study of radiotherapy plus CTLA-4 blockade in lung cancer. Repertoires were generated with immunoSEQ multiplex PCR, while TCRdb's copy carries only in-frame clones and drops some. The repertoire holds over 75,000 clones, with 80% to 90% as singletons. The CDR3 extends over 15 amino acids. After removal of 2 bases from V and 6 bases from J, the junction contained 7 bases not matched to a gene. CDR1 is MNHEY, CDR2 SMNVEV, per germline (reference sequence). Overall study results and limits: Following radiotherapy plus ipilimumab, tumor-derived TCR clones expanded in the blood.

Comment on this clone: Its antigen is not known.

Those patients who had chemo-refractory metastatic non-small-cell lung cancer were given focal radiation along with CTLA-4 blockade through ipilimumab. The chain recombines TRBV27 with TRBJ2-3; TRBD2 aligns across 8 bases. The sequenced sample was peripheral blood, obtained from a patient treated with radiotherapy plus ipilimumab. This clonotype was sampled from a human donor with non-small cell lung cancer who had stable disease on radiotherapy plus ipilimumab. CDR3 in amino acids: CASSLGSGAPDTQYF. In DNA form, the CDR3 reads TGTGCCAGCAGTTTAGGTAGCGGGGCGCCTGATACGCAGTATTTT.